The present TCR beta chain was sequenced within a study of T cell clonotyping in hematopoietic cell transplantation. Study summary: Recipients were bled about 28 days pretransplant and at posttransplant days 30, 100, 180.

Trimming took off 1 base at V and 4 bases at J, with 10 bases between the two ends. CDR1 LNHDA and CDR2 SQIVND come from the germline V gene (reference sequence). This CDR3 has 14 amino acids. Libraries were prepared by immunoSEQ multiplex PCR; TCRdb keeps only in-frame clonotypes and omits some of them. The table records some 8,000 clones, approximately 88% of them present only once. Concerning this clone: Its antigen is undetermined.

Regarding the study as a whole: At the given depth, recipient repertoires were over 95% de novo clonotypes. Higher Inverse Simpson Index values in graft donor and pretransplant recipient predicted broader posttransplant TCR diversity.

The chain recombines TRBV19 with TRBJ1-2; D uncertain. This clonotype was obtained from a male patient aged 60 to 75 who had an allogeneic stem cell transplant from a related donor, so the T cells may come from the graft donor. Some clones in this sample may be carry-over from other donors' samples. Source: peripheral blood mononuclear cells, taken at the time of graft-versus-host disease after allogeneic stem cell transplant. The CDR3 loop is CASSIGSTVYGYTF. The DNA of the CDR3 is TGTGCCAGTAGTATAGGATCGACCGTCTATGGCTACACCTTC. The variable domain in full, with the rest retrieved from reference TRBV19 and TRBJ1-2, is DGGITQSPKYLFRKEGQNVTLSCEQNLNHDAMYWYRQDPGQGLRLIYYSQIVNDFQKGDIAEGYSVSREKKESFPLTVTSAQKNPTAFYLCASSIGSTVYGYTFGSGTRLTVV.